This TCR beta chain was obtained from a study of shared clonotypes between healthy human individuals. Study-level points and caveats: Among non-shared clonotypes, generation probabilities were lower than among those shared by all four donors.

Produced via immunoSEQ multiplex PCR; TCRdb's table is partial and in-frame only. Of fewer than 3 million clones listed, 85% to 95% are singletons. Concerning this clone: The antigen is undetermined.

Each sample came from a Caucasian adult donor living in Nashville, Tennessee. With V trimmed by 2 bases and J by 10 bases, 11 bases remained unmatched. Germline V gene data show CDR1 as MNHEY and CDR2 as SMNVEV (reference sequence). This CDR3 contains 15 residues. The rearrangement links TRBV27 to TRBJ2-1; TRBD2 matches at 7 bases. The source is a man aged 18-30 years in good health. Some clones in this sample may be carry-over from other donors' samples. The material sequenced was naive CD4+ T cells from PBMCs. This sample's subset: CD45RA+ positively selected. In DNA form, the CDR3 reads TGTGCCAGCAGTTTAGAACTTCGACTAGCCAACGAGCAGTTCTTC. Translated, it gives CASSLELRLANEQFF.